These 28 T cell receptor beta chains originate from one sample sequenced in a study of T cells in Graves' hyperthyroidism and ophthalmopathy. Template material for amplifying TCR beta CDR3 regions consisted of RNA transcripts. The primer set for the first-round RT-PCR of the TCR CDR3 was HTBI. TCRdb processed the multiplex PCR reads anew with MiXCR; each CDR3 protein has one entry. The sample shows 330,000 or so distinct CDR3 sequences, roughly 19% of them seen only once. The sample comprised blood. All receptors come from a middle-aged man with Graves' ophthalmopathy.

This clonotype was detected ten times or more. The chain is built from TRBV11-1 and TRBJ1-6, with D tentatively TRBD1 (5 bases). The CDR3 runs to 14 residues. The V gene's germline CDR1 is SGHAT and CDR2 FQDESV (reference sequence). Trimming stripped 5 bases from V and 9 bases from J, with 14 bases between. The CDR3 DNA sequence: TGTGCCAGCAGCAGGACGTCAGGGCGTTCACCCCTCCACTTT. Translation gives CASSRTSGRSPLHF.

This clonotype was counted between two and nine times. This chain uses TRBV5-1 with TRBJ1-2, with unresolved D. The CDR3 extends over 14 amino acids. Trimming took off 4 bases at V and 11 bases at J, with 21 bases between the two ends. Germline V gene data show CDR1 as SGHRS and CDR2 as YFSETQ. In nucleotides, the CDR3 is TGCGCCAGCAGCCCCAGGTGGGGTTCAGAGGGTTACACCTTC. As protein: CASSPRWGSEGYTF.

This clonotype was detected a few times. The chain couples TRBV6-1 to TRBJ1-1; TRBD1 matches at 7 bases. This CDR3 has 15 amino acids. The V segment lost 5 bases and the J segment 1 base; nucleotides outside the gene matches: 7. Germline CDR1 MNHNS, CDR2 SASEGT. The CDR3 DNA reads TGTGCCAGCAGTTATGGAGGGACAGCGAACACTGAAGCTTTCTTT. The encoded protein is CASSYGGTANTEAFF.

The rearrangement uses TRBV28 and TRBJ2-1; 7 positions agree with TRBD2. The CDR3 length is 16 residues. After removal of 5 bases from V and 3 bases from J, the junction contained 10 bases not matched to a gene. Germline CDR1 and CDR2: MDHEN and SYDVKM. In DNA form, the CDR3 reads TGTGCCAGCAGTCCCCGGGACTACCGCGGCTACAATGAGCAGTTCTTC. It codes for CASSPRDYRGYNEQFF.

The gene calls are TRBV19 and TRBJ1-1; D is uncertain. Trimming took 6 bases from V and 0 from J, leaving 8 bases between them. The CDR3 is 13 residues long. Per the germline V gene, CDR1 is LNHDA and CDR2 is SQIVND (reference sequence). The CDR3 loop reads CASRRELNTEAFF. The CDR3 DNA is TGTGCCAGTAGGAGGGAACTGAACACTGAAGCTTTCTTT.

The chain employs TRBV28 and TRBJ2-7; D might be TRBD2 (5 bases). The CDR3 length is 15 residues. Germline V gene lookup returns CDR1 MDHEN and CDR2 SYDVKM. V lost 2 bases and J 6 bases, leaving 17 bases between the germline ends. The CDR3 DNA sequence: TGTGCCAGCAGTTTAGACGTTGGAGGCAAGGGCGAGCAGTACTTC. Encoded protein: CASSLDVGGKGEQYF.

This chain joins TRBV11-2 and TRBJ2-3; D not resolved. V was shortened by 2 bases and J by 5 bases, with 8 bases between the two germline ends. The CDR3 is 13 amino acids. The germline gives CDR1 SGHAT, CDR2 FQNNGV. The CDR3: CASSLQVGDTQYF. In nucleotides, the CDR3 is TGTGCCAGCAGCTTACAGGTCGGAGATACGCAGTATTTT.

This clonotype was seen ten or more times. This chain links TRBV27 with TRBJ1-1, with D uncertain. The CDR3 has 15 residues. Between the trimmed V and J ends, which lost 3 bases and 1 base, there was a span of 12 bases. CDR1 and CDR2 (germline): MNHEY, SMNVEV (reference sequence). The CDR3 coding sequence is TGTGCCAGCAGTTTTGGATATCCGAGGAACACTGAAGCTTTCTTT. Translated: CASSFGYPRNTEAFF.

This clonotype was seen a few times. The gene calls are TRBV5-4 and TRBJ2-7; 7 nucleotides align to TRBD2. From germline, CDR1 is SGHNT and CDR2 YYREEE (reference sequence). Trimming at V came to 4 bases and at J to 3 bases, leaving 7 bases not matched to a gene. The CDR3 is 14 amino acids. The CDR3 reads CASSAGLGYYEQYF. The CDR3, as DNA: TGTGCCAGCAGCGCCGGACTAGGATACTACGAGCAGTACTTC.

The chain has TRBV20-1 and TRBJ2-1; 8 bases fit TRBD2. Germline values: CDR1 DFQATT, CDR2 SNEGSKA (reference sequence). The CDR3 contains 15 residues. The J segment lost 4 bases and the V segment lost 3 bases, leaving 8 bases of the junction unmatched. The CDR3 region is CSARAAGDLYNEQFF. The CDR3 DNA is TGCAGTGCTAGGGCAGCGGGAGATTTGTACAATGAGCAGTTCTTC.

This clonotype has a count of ten or more. V is TRBV20-1 and J is TRBJ2-3; 11 nucleotides line up with TRBD2. CDR1 DFQATT and CDR2 SNEGSKA come from the germline V gene (reference sequence). The CDR3 has 14 amino acids. With V trimmed by 6 bases and J by 3 bases, 5 bases remained unmatched. CDR3 sequence (DNA): TGCAGTGCCATAGCGGGAGGGACAACAGATACGCAGTATTTT. Translated: CSAIAGGTTDTQYF.

This chain joins TRBV6-2 or TRBV6-3 and TRBJ2-5, with D possibly called TRBD1 or TRBD2 (5 bases each). Deletions cut 4 bases from V and 1 base from J, with 25 bases between. The CDR3 covers 19 residues. Looked up from germline, CDR1 is MNHEY and CDR2 is SVGEGT. The chain's CDR3 is CASSCSSSHVGASQETQYF. CDR3 bases: TGTGCCAGCAGTTGCTCGTCTAGCCACGTCGGGGCATCCCAAGAGACCCAGTACTTC.

The CDR3 protein is CASSPRGLEQYF. As DNA, the CDR3 is TGTGCCAGTAGCCCTAGGGGGCTCGAGCAGTACTTC. The rearrangement links TRBV19 to TRBJ2-7, with TRBD1 matching over 7 bases. V shed 6 bases, J shed 6 bases, and the junction held 5 bases outside the gene matches. The germline gives CDR1 LNHDA, CDR2 SQIVND (reference sequence). There are 12 residues in the CDR3. The full variable domain, its missing parts supplied by reference TRBV19 and TRBJ2-7, is DGGITQSPKYLFRKEGQNVTLSCEQNLNHDAMYWYRQDPGQGLRLIYYSQIVNDFQKGDIAEGYSVSREKKESFPLTVTSAQKNPTAFYLCASSPRGLEQYFGPGTRLTVT.

There are many counts of this clonotype. The J gene is TRBJ2-2, the V gene TRBV7-3; D remains ambiguous. The germline V and J ends were trimmed by 0 bases and 7 bases, with 15 bases remaining between them. This CDR3 has 16 residues. The V gene's germline CDR1 is SGHTA and CDR2 FQGTGA. The CDR3 loop reads CASSLTTRQAGGELFF. DNA for the CDR3: TGTGCCAGCAGCTTAACGACACGGCAGGCCGGCGGGGAGCTGTTTTTT. The variable domain in full, completed from reference TRBV7-3 and TRBJ2-2, reads GAGVSQTPSNKVTEKGKYVELRCDPISGHTALYWYRQSLGQGPEFLIYFQGTGAADDSGLPNDRFFAVRPEGSVSTLKIQRTERGDSAVYLCASSLTTRQAGGELFFGEGSRLTVL.

This clonotype was counted between two and nine times. V and J are TRBV11-3 and TRBJ2-2; 11 nucleotides line up with TRBD1. V shed 6 bases and J 5 bases; nucleotides not matched to a gene: 5. There are 15 residues in the CDR3. Germline assignment: CDR1 SGHNT and CDR2 YENEEA. The CDR3 spells CASSGQGARTGELFF. CDR3 DNA: TGTGCCAGCAGTGGACAGGGGGCGCGAACCGGGGAGCTGTTTTTT. The full variable domain, completed using reference TRBV11-3 and TRBJ2-2, is EAGVVQSPRYKIIEKKQPVAFWCNPISGHNTLYWYLQNLGQGPELLIRYENEEAVDDSQLPKDRFSAERLKGVDSTLKIQPAELGDSAVYLCASSGQGARTGELFFGEGSRLTVL.

This clonotype was seen at least ten times. V is TRBV12-3 or TRBV12-4 and J is TRBJ2-5, with TRBD2 identical over 8 bases. The CDR3 has 13 residues. V gave up 6 bases and J gave up 5 bases; unmatched junction bases: 5. This chain's CDR3 is CASSSGTRETQYF. CDR3 nucleotides: TGTGCCAGCAGCTCCGGGACTAGGGAGACCCAGTACTTC.

This clonotype came up a few times. The V gene is TRBV6-1, the J gene TRBJ1-5, with D perhaps TRBD1 (6 bases). Germline CDR1 and CDR2: MNHNS and SASEGT. CDR3 length: 15 residues. Trimming removed 5 bases from V and 6 bases from J, with 17 bases in between. CDR3 nucleotide sequence: TGTGCCAGCAGTTCCACAGGGTCGGTTTTTCAGCCCCAGCATTTT. Protein product: CASSSTGSVFQPQHF.

V usage is TRBV6-2 or TRBV6-3 and J usage is TRBJ1-2; D call uncertain. The CDR3 covers 11 residues. V was trimmed by 4 bases and J by 10 bases, leaving 10 bases between them. Germline CDR1 reads MNHEY; CDR2 reads SVGEGT. The CDR3 bases are TGTGCCAGCAGTTCAGGACGGTTCTACACCTTC. Translating gives CASSSGRFYTF.

This clonotype was seen only a few times. The chain couples TRBV12-3 or TRBV12-4 to TRBJ1-6; TRBD1 agrees at 10 bases. V trimming: 5 bases; J trimming: 7 bases; junction bases outside the gene matches: 5. The CDR3 loop spans 15 amino acids. In DNA, the CDR3 is TGTGCCAGCAGTCCCAGGACAGGGGGGAATTCACCCCTCCACTTT. This translates into CASSPRTGGNSPLHF.

This clonotype was observed a handful of times. The rearrangement uses TRBV9 and TRBJ2-3, with 7 bases matching TRBD2. CDR1 and CDR2 from the germline V gene are SGDLS and YYNGEE. CDR3 length equals 19 residues. Trimming cost V 4 bases and J 4 bases; bases outside gene matches: 21. The CDR3 bases are TGTGCCAGCAGCCCAGAGGCCGGACCGGGAGGCCATCACCCAGATACGCAGTATTTT. Protein product: CASSPEAGPGGHHPDTQYF.

The sample holds many counts of this clonotype. The gene calls are TRBV18 and TRBJ2-3; 7 bases match TRBD2. V trimming: 8 bases; J trimming: 0 bases; junction bases outside the gene matches: 11. CDR1 is KGHSH, CDR2 LQKENI, per germline. The CDR3 runs to 16 residues. The CDR3, as DNA: TGTGCCAGCACGCCTCTCGGGGGAGGGAGCACAGATACGCAGTATTTT. Residues: CASTPLGGGSTDTQYF. The whole variable domain, filled in from reference TRBV18 and TRBJ2-3, reads NAGVMQNPRHLVRRRGQEARLRCSPMKGHSHVYWYRQLPEEGLKFMVYLQKENIIDESGMPKERFSAEFPKEGPSILRIQQVVRGDSAAYFCASTPLGGGSTDTQYFGPGTRLTVL.

This clonotype was detected ten times or more. The gene calls are TRBV6-1 and TRBJ2-7; TRBD2 agrees at 7 bases. The V gene's germline CDR1 is MNHNS and CDR2 SASEGT. The length of the CDR3 is 15 residues. The V segment lost 4 bases and the J segment 3 bases; nucleotides outside the gene matches: 9. Here the CDR3 reads CASSVTGTTFYEQYF. CDR3 bases: TGTGCCAGCAGTGTTACCGGGACTACGTTCTACGAGCAGTACTTC.

This clonotype appeared a few times. The DNA for the CDR3 is TGTGCCAGCAGGGTAGGACAGGCCCATCAGCCCCAGCATTTT. Amino acid sequence: CASRVGQAHQPQHF. V is TRBV6-1 and J is TRBJ1-5, with 7 positions matching TRBD1. Germline assignment: CDR1 MNHNS and CDR2 SASEGT. V was clipped by 6 bases and J by 5 bases; unmatched bases: 7. The CDR3 sequence is 14 residues long.

This clonotype showed up just once. DNA for the CDR3: TGTGCCAGCAGCCAAGAAGGGTCCGGAAACACCATATATTTT. This encodes CASSQEGSGNTIYF. The rearrangement links TRBV4-2 to TRBJ1-3; D ambiguous. This CDR3 is 14 amino acids long. Trimming removed 0 bases from V and 4 bases from J, with 7 bases in between. The V gene's germline CDR1 is LGHNA and CDR2 YNFKEQ.

This clonotype was seen ten or more times. The rearrangement joins TRBV11-2 to TRBJ2-1; maybe TRBD1 (6 bases). Germline values: CDR1 SGHAT, CDR2 FQNNGV. The CDR3 consists of 15 residues. V lost 5 bases, J lost 5 bases, and 16 bases lay in between. CDR3 nucleotide sequence: TGTGCCAGCAGCCCAGAAGGGGGAGAGAACAATGAGCAGTTCTTC. Encoded protein: CASSPEGGENNEQFF.

This clonotype was found many times. The chain joins TRBV24-1 to TRBJ2-2; 9 bases map to TRBD2. This CDR3 has 17 residues. V lost 2 bases and J lost 3; bases outside the gene matches: 6. Germline assignment: CDR1 KGHDR and CDR2 SFDVKD. The CDR3 loop is CATSDYAGGVYTGELFF. The CDR3 coding sequence is TGTGCCACCAGTGATTACGCGGGAGGGGTGTACACCGGGGAGCTGTTTTTT.

This clonotype was seen a few times. V usage is TRBV6-1 and J usage is TRBJ2-7, with 8 bases identical to TRBD1. Trimming removed 5 bases from V and 0 bases from J; junction bases left unmatched: 3. Germline V gene lookup returns CDR1 MNHNS and CDR2 SASEGT. The CDR3 extends over 14 amino acids. The CDR3 sequence: CASSWDRSSYEQYF. The CDR3 DNA is TGTGCCAGCAGTTGGGACAGGAGCTCCTACGAGCAGTACTTC.

This clonotype was counted a few times. The rearrangement uses TRBV6-2 or TRBV6-3 and TRBJ1-1; perhaps TRBD1 as D (5 bases). The germline gives CDR1 MNHEY, CDR2 SVGEGT. The CDR3 loop spans 17 amino acids. Trimming took 3 bases from V and 0 from J, leaving 17 bases between them. CDR3 in DNA: TGTGCCAGCAGTTATACAGGTCGAGCCATAATGAACACTGAAGCTTTCTTT. Its translation is CASSYTGRAIMNTEAFF.